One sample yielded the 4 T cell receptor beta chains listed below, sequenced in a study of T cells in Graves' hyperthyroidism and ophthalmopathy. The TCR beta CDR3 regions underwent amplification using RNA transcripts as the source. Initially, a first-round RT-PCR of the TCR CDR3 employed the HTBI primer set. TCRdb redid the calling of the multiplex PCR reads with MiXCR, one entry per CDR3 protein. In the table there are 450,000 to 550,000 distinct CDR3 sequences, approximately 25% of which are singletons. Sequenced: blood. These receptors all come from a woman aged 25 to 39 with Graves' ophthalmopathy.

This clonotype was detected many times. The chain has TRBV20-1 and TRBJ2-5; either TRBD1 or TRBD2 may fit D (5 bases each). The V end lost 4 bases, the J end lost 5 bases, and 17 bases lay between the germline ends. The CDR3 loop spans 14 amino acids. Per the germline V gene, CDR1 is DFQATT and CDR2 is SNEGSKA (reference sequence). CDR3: CSATKPGTGETQYF. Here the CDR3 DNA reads TGCAGTGCTACCAAACCGGGGACCGGCGAGACCCAGTACTTC.

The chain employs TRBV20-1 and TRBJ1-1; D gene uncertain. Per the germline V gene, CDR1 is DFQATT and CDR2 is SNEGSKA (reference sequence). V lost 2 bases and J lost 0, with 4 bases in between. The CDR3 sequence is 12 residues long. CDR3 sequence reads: CSARIVNTEAFF. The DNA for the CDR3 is TGCAGTGCTAGAATCGTGAACACTGAAGCTTTCTTT.

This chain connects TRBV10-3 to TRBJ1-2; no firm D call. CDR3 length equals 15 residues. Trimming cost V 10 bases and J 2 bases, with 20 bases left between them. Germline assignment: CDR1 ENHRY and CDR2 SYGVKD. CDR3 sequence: CATPRDPVPNYGYTF. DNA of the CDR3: TGTGCCACCCCAAGGGATCCTGTACCAAACTATGGCTACACCTTC.

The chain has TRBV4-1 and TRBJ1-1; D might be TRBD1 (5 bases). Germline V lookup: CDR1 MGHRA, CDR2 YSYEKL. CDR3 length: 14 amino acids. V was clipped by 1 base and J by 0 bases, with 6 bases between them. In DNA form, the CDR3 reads TGCGCCAGCAGCCAAGGGGGGTTGAACACTGAAGCTTTCTTT. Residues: CASSQGGLNTEAFF.